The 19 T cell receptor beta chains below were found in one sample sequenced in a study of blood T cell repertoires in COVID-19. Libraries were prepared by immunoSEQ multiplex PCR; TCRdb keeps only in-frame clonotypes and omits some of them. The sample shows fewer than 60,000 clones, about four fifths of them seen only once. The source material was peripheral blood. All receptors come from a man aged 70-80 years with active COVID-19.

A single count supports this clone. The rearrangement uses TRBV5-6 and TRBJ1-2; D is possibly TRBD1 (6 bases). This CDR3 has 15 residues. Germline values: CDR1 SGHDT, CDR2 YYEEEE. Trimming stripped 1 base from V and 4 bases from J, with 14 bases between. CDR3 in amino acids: CASSLSSQGFYGYTF. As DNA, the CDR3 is TGTGCCAGCAGCTTGTCTTCGCAGGGGTTCTATGGCTACACCTTC.

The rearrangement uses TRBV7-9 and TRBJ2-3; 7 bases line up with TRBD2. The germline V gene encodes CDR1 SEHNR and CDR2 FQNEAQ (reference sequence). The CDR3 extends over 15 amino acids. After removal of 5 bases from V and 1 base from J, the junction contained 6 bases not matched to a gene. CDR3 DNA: TGTGCCAGCAGCCTCCTCGCGGGGGGCACAGATACGCAGTATTTT. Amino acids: CASSLLAGGTDTQYF.

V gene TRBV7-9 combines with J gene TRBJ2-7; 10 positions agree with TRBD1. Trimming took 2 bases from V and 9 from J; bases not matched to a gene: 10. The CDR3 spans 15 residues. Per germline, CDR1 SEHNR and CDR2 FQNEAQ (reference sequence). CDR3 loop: CASSLWDRGSVGQYF. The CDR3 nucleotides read TGTGCCAGCAGCTTATGGGACAGGGGTTCTGTTGGGCAGTACTTC.

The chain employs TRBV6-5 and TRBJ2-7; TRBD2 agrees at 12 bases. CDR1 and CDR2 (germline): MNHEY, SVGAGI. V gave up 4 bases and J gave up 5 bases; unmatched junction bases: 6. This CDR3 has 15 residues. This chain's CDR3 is CASSSLAGGPHEQYF. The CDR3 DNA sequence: TGTGCCAGCAGTTCGCTAGCGGGGGGGCCCCACGAGCAGTACTTC.

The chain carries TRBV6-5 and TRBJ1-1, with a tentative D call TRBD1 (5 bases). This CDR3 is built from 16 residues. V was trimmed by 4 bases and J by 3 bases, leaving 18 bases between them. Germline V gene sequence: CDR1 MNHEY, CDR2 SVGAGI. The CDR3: CASSFLTVPLDTEAFF. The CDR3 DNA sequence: TGTGCCAGCAGTTTTTTGACAGTTCCGCTTGACACTGAAGCTTTCTTT.

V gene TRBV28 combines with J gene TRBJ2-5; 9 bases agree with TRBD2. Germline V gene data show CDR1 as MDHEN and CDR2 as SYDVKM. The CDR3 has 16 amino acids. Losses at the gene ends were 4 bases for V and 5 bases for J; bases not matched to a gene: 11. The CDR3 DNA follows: TGTGCCAGCAGTTCCCCTGGGCGGGGGGGCTTGGAGACCCAGTACTTC. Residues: CASSSPGRGGLETQYF.

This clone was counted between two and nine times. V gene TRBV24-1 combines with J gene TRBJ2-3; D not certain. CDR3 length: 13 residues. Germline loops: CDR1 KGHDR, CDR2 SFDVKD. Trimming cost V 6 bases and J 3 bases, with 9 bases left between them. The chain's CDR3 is CATSMSPTDTQYF. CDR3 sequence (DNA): TGTGCCACCAGTATGTCCCCAACAGATACGCAGTATTTT.

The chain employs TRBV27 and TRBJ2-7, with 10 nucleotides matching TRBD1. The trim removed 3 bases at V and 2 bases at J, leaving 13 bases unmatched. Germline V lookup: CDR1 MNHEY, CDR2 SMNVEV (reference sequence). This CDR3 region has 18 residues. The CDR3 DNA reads TGTGCCAGCAGTTTTGACCCGATTTGGACAGGGGGAGCCTACGAGCAGTACTTC. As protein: CASSFDPIWTGGAYEQYF.

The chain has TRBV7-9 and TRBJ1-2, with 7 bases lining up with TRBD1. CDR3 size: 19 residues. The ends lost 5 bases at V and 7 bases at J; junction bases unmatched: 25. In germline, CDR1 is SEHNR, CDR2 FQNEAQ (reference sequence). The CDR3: CASSLSGIGGAHIPPGYTF. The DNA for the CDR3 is TGTGCCAGCAGCCTTTCGGGGATAGGGGGCGCTCACATACCACCTGGCTACACCTTC.

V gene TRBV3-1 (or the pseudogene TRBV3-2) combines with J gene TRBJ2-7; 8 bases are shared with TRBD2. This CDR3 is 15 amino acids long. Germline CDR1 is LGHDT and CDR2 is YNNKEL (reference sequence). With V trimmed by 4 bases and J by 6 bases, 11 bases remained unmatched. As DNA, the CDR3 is TGTGCCAGCAGCCGTGCCGGGGGGGGTGAAGTCGAGCAGTACTTC. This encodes CASSRAGGGEVEQYF.

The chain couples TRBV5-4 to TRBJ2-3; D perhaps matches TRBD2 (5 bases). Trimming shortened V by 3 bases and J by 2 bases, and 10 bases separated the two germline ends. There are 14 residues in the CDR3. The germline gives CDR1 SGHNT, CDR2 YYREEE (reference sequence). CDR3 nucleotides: TGTGCCAGCAGCTCTGACTATTTCACAGATACGCAGTATTTT. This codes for CASSSDYFTDTQYF.

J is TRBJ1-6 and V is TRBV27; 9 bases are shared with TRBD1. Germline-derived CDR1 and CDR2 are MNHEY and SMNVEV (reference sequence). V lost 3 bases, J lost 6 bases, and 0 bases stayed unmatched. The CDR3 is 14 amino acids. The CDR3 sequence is CASSLTGGNSPLHF. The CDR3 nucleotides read TGTGCCAGCAGTTTGACAGGGGGTAATTCACCCCTCCACTTT.

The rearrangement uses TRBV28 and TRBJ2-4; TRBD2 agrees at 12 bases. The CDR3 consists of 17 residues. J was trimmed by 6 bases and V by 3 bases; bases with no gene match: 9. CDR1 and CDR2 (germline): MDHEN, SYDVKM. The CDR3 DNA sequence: TGTGCCAGCAGTTTGGGGCTAGCGGGGGGGCTAGGAAACATTCAGTACTTC. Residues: CASSLGLAGGLGNIQYF.

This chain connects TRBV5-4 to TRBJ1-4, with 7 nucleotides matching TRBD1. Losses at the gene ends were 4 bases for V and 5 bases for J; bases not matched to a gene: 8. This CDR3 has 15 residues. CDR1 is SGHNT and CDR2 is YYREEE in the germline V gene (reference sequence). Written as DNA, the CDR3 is TGTGCCAGCAGCCCCAGACAGGGAATAAATGAAAAACTGTTTTTT. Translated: CASSPRQGINEKLFF.

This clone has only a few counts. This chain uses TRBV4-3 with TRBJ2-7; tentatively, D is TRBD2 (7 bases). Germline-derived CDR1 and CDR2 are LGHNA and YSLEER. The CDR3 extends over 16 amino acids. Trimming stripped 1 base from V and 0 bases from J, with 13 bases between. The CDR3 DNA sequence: TGCGCCAGCAGCCAAGGAGGGGGGGACGCCTCCTACGAGCAGTACTTC. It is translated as CASSQGGGDASYEQYF.

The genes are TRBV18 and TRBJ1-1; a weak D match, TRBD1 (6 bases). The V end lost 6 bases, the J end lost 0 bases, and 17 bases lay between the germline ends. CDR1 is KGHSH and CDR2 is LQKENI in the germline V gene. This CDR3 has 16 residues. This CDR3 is CASSLNGGLMNTEAFF. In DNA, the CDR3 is TGTGCCAGCTCGCTAAACGGGGGGCTGATGAACACTGAAGCTTTCTTT.

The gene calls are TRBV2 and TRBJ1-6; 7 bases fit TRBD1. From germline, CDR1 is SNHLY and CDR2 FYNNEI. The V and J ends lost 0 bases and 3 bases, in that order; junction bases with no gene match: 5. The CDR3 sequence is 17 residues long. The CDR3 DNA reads TGTGCCAGCAGTGAAGCGAACAGGGGTGGCTATAATTCACCCCTCCACTTT. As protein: CASSEANRGGYNSPLHF.

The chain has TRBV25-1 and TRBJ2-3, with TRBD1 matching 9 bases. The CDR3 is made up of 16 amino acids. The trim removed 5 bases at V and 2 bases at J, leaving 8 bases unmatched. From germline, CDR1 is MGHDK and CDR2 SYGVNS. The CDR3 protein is CASSSLGDRVTDTQYF. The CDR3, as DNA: TGTGCCAGCAGTTCACTCGGGGACAGGGTCACAGATACGCAGTATTTT.

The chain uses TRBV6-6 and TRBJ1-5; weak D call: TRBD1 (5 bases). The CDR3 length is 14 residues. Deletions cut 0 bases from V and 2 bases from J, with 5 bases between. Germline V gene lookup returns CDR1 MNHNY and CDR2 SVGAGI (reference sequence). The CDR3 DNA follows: TGTGCCAGCAGTTACTCAGGGGGCAATCAGCCCCAGCATTTT. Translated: CASSYSGGNQPQHF.